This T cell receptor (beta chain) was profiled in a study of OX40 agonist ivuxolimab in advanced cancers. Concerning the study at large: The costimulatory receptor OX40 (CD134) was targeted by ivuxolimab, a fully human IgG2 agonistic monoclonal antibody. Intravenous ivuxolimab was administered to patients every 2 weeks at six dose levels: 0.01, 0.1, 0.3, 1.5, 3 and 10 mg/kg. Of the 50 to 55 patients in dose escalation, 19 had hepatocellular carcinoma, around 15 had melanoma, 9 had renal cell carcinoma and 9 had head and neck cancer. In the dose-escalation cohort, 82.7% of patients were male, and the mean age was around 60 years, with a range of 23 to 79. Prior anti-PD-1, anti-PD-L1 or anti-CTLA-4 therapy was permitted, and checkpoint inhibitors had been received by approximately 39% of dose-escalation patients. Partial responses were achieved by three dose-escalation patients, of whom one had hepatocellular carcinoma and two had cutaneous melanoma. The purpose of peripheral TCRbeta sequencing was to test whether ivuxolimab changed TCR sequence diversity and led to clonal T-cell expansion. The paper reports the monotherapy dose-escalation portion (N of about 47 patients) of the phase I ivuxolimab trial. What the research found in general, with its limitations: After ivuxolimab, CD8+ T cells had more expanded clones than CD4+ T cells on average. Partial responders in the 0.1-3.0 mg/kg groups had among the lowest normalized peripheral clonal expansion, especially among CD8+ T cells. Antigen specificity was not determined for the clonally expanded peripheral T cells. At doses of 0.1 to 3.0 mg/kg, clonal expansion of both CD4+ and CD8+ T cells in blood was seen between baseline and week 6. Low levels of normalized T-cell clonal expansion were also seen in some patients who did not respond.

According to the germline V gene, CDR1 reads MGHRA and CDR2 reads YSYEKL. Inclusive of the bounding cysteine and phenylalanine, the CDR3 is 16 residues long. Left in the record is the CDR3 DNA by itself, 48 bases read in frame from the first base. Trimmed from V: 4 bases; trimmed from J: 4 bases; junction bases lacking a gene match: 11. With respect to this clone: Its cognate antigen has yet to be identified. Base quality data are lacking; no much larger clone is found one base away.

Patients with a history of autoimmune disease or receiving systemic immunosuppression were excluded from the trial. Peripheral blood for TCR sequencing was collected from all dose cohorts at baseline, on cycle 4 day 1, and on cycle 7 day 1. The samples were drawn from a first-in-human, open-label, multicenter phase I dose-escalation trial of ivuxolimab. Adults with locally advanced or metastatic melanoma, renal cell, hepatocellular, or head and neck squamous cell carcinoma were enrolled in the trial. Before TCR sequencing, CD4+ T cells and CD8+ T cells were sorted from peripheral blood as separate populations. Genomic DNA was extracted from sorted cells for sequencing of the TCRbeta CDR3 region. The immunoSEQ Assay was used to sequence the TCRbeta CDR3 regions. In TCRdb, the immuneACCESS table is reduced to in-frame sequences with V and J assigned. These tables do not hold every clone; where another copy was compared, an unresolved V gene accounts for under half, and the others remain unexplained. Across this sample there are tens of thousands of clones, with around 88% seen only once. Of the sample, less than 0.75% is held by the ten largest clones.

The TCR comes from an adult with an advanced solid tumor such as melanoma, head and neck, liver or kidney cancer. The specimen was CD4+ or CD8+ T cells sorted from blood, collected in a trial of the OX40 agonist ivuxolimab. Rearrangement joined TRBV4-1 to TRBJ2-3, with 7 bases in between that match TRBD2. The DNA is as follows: TGCGCCAGCAGCCCCTGGGGGGGGGTGAGGGCAGATACGCAGTATTTT. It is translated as CASSPWGGVRADTQYF.